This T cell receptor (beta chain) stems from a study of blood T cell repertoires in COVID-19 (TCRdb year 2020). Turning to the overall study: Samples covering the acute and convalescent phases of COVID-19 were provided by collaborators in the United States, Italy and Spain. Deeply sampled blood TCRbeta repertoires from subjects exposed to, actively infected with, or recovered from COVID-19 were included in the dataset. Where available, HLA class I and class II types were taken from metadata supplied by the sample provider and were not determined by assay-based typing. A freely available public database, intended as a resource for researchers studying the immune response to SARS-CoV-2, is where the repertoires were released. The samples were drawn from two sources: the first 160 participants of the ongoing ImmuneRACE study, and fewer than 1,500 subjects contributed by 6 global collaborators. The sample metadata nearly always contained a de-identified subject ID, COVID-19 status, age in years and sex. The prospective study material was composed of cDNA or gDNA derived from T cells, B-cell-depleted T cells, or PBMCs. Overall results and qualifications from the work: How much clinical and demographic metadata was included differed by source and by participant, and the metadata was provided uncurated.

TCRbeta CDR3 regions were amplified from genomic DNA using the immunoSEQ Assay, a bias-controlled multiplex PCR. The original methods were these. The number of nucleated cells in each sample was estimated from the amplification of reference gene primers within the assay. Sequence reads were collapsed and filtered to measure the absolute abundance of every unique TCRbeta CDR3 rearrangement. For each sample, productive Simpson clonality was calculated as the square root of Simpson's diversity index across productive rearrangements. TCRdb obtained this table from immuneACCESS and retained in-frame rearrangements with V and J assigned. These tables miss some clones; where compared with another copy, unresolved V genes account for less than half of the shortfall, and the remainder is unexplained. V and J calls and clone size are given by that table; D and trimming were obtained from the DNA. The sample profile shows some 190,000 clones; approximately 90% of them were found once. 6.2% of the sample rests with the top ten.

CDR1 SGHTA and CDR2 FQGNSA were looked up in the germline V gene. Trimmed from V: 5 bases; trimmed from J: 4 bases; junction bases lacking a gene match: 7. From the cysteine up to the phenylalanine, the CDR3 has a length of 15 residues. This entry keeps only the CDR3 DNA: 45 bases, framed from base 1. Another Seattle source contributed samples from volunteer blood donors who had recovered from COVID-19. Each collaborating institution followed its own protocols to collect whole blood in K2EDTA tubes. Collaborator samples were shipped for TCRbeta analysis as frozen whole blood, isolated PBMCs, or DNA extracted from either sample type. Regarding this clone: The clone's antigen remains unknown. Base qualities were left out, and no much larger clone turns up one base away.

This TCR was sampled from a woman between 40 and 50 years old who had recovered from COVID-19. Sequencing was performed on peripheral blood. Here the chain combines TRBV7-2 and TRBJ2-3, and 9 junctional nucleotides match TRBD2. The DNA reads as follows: TGTGCCAGCAGCCTGACTAGCGGACCGTCAGATACGCAGTATTTT. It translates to CASSLTSGPSDTQYF.